Listed below are T cell receptor beta chains from one sample, sequenced in a study of OX40 agonist ivuxolimab in advanced cancers. Only in-frame clones appear in the TCRdb table, and some are missing; sequencing was by immunoSEQ multiplex PCR. The sample has tens of thousands of clones, around 93% seen once. The source material was CD4+ or CD8+ T cells sorted from blood, sampled in a trial of the OX40 agonist ivuxolimab. The origin of the receptors is an adult with an advanced solid tumor such as melanoma, head and neck, liver or kidney cancer. Both conserved end residues are part of each CDR3. Fields, in order: J gene, V gene, CDR3 length, D gene, clone size, CDR3 DNA, CDR3 protein. A D gene is named only where the DNA matches it firmly. Only part of the rows carry a size: once, few, many, or a class if the clone is expanded.

TRBJ2-5,TRBV15,19,.,.,TGTGCCACCAGCGGGCGCCCCCGGGGACCTTACAAGTTTCAAGAGACCCAGTACTTC,CATSGRPRGPYKFQETQYF
TRBJ2-5,TRBV28,12,.,.,TGTGCCAGCAGCACAGGTGACGAGACCCAGTACTTC,CASSTGDETQYF
TRBJ2-1,TRBV7-8,21,.,.,TGTGCCAGCAGCTGGGCTACGGAACTAGACGGCCTCACCAGCTCCTACAATGAGCAGTTCTTC,CASSWATELDGLTSSYNEQFF
TRBJ2-7,TRBV28,13,.,.,TGTGCCAGCGGGTCGAGGAGCTCCTACGAGCAGTACTTC,CASGSRSSYEQYF
TRBJ2-7,TRBV27,14,.,.,TGTGCCAGCAGTCCCCTGGTGGGGAGCCACGAGCAGTACTTC,CASSPLVGSHEQYF
TRBJ2-7,TRBV29-1,12,TRBD2,.,TGCAGCGTTGAAGGCCGGGGGGACGAGCAGTACTTC,CSVEGRGDEQYF
TRBJ2-7,TRBV6-1,16,TRBD1,.,TGTGCCAGCAGTGAAGCGGGAGGGACAGGGTCCTACGAGCAGTACTTC,CASSEAGGTGSYEQYF
TRBJ2-1,TRBV29-1,11,.,once,TGCAGCGTTGAAGATCTGAATGAGCAGTTCTTC,CSVEDLNEQFF
TRBJ2-3,TRBV27,15,.,.,TGTGCCAGCAGTTTCCTGTCGGGTGACACAGATACGCAGTATTTT,CASSFLSGDTDTQYF
TRBJ1-1,TRBV10-3,15,.,.,TGTGCCATCAGTGAGGGGCCAGGGGTGAACACTGAAGCTTTCTTT,CAISEGPGVNTEAFF
TRBJ1-6,TRBV7-9,15,.,.,TGTGCCAGCAGCTCCGGGACCGAGTGGGCTTCACCCCTCCACTTT,CASSSGTEWASPLHF
TRBJ2-1,TRBV10-3,16,TRBD2,.,TGTGCCATCAGTGAACCGAGCGGGGAAACCTACAATGAGCAGTTCTTC,CAISEPSGETYNEQFF
TRBJ1-5,TRBV21-1,16,.,.,TGTGCCAGCAGCACTCATCGGCCAACTCGCAATCAGCCCCAGCATTTT,CASSTHRPTRNQPQHF
TRBJ2-3,TRBV7-8,17,TRBD2,.,TGTGCCAGCAGCTTATCCGTGCTAGCGGGGCAAGGGGATACGCAGTATTTT,CASSLSVLAGQGDTQYF
TRBJ2-3,TRBV10-3,13,TRBD2,.,TGTGCCATCGGGGGAGGGGGCACAGATACGCAGTATTTT,CAIGGGGTDTQYF
TRBJ1-6,TRBV11-2,16,.,.,TGTGCCAGCAGCTTAGATGGACAGTTCTTAGGTTCTCCCCTCCACTTT,CASSLDGQFLGSPLHF
TRBJ2-1,TRBV28,15,TRBD2,.,TGTGCCAGCAGTGACCTAGCGGCCCGGTACAATGAGCAGTTCTTC,CASSDLAARYNEQFF
TRBJ1-1,TRBV5-6,11,.,.,TGTGCCAGCATGACAAACACTGAAGCTTTCTTT,CASMTNTEAFF
TRBJ2-7,TRBV7-8,14,TRBD1,.,TGTGCCAGCAGCTCATACCAGGGGGCTTACGAGCAGTACTTC,CASSSYQGAYEQYF
TRBJ1-1,TRBV7-9,16,TRBD1,.,TGTGCCAGCAGCGACCGGACAGGGAACCTTGACACTGAAGCTTTCTTT,CASSDRTGNLDTEAFF
TRBJ1-2,TRBV5-4,16,TRBD1,.,TGTGCCAGCAGCTTACTGGACAGGGAGTCAAACTATGGCTACACCTTC,CASSLLDRESNYGYTF
TRBJ2-2,TRBV7-5,15,.,.,TGTGTCAGAAGCTCACAGGGGGCTGACACCGGGGAGCTGTTTTTT,CVRSSQGADTGELFF
TRBJ2-7,TRBV27,14,TRBD2,.,TGTGCCAGCAGTTGGACGGGAGGTTCCTACGAGCAGTACTTC,CASSWTGGSYEQYF
TRBJ2-7,TRBV27,14,.,.,TGTGCCAGCAGGCCGGGCGGGACTCTCAACGAGCAGTACTTC,CASRPGGTLNEQYF
TRBJ2-7,TRBV27,15,TRBD2,.,TGTGCCAGCAGCGGACTAGCGGGAGGGCCTTACGAGCAGTACTTC,CASSGLAGGPYEQYF
TRBJ2-5,TRBV29-1,10,.,.,TGCAGCGTAGCCCTAGAGACCCAGTACTTC,CSVALETQYF
TRBJ2-7,TRBV5-5,15,.,.,TGTGCCAGCAGCTTGTTTGGAGGGGGCTCCTACGAGCAGTACTTC,CASSLFGGGSYEQYF
TRBJ1-2,TRBV7-9,15,.,.,TGTGCCAGCAGCTTAAAGGATGAGAGGATCTATGGCTACACCTTC,CASSLKDERIYGYTF
TRBJ2-7,TRBV5-5,15,.,.,TGTGCCAGCAGCCCGGGTGGACTGAACTCCTACGAGCAGTACTTC,CASSPGGLNSYEQYF
TRBJ2-7,TRBV5-5,15,TRBD1,.,TGTGCCAGCAGCCCCGAGCAGGGGGCCTTTCTCGAGCAGTACTTC,CASSPEQGAFLEQYF
TRBJ2-1,TRBV9,15,.,.,TGTGCCAGCAGCGTAGACCAGGGAGGCGTGTATGAGCAGTTCTTC,CASSVDQGGVYEQFF
TRBJ2-3,TRBV27,17,.,.,TGTGCCAGCAGTTTATCGTTCCAGGGGCCTTCCACAGATACGCAGTATTTT,CASSLSFQGPSTDTQYF
TRBJ1-2,TRBV6-6,15,.,.,TGTGCCAGCAGGCCACTTGACAGCACTAACTATGGCTACACCTTC,CASRPLDSTNYGYTF
TRBJ2-7,TRBV11-2,16,.,.,TGTGCCAGCAGCTTCCCGCCTTACGGGAGCACCTCCGAGCAGTACTTC,CASSFPPYGSTSEQYF
TRBJ2-7,TRBV19,14,TRBD2,.,TGTGCCAGTAGTGTCCTAGCGGGGGGCGAAGGGCAGTACTTC,CASSVLAGGEGQYF
TRBJ2-1,TRBV6-5,16,TRBD1,many,TGTGCCAGCAGTTACTCATTTATTGGGACAGACAATGAGCAGTTCTTC,CASSYSFIGTDNEQFF
TRBJ2-6,TRBV7-2,15,TRBD1,.,TGTGCCGACCGGGACAGGTTCTCTGGGGCCAACGTCCTGACTTTC,CADRDRFSGANVLTF
TRBJ1-2,TRBV4-3,16,TRBD1,once,TGCGCCAGCAGCCAAGACGACCTTCAGGGGGTCTATGGCTACACCTTC,CASSQDDLQGVYGYTF
TRBJ2-7,TRBV6-5,14,.,.,TGTGCCAGCAGTTACTCGAGTGCTTTGAACGAGCAGTACTTC,CASSYSSALNEQYF
TRBJ2-7,TRBV4-1,16,TRBD1,.,TGCGCCAGCAGCCATCCAAAAGGGGACAGTTCCTACGAGCAGTACTTC,CASSHPKGDSSYEQYF
TRBJ1-6,TRBV6-5,16,TRBD1,.,TGTGCCAGCAGTTATTATGGACAGGGAAGGAATTCACCCCTCCACTTT,CASSYYGQGRNSPLHF
TRBJ2-7,TRBV4-1,14,TRBD1,once,TGCGCCAGCAGCCACCTCGGACAGGGCTACGAGCAGTACTTC,CASSHLGQGYEQYF
TRBJ1-2,TRBV29-1,10,.,.,TGCAGCGTTCCGATGGATGGCTACACCTTC,CSVPMDGYTF
TRBJ2-1,TRBV4-3,17,TRBD2,.,TGCGCCAGCAGCCAAGATTCGGGACTAGTGTATGGTGGTGAGCAGTTCTTC,CASSQDSGLVYGGEQFF
TRBJ2-7,TRBV6-6,12,.,.,TGTGCCAGCAGCCTACCCTATAGAGAGCAGTACTTC,CASSLPYREQYF
TRBJ2-7,TRBV7-9,13,.,.,TGTGCCAGCAGCTTAGGACAGTTATACGAGCAGTACTTC,CASSLGQLYEQYF
TRBJ2-5,TRBV19,13,.,.,TGTGCCAGTAGTATTGGTGCGGTCTCGGAGCAGTACTTC,CASSIGAVSEQYF
TRBJ2-3,TRBV4-2,17,TRBD1,.,TGTGCCAGCAGCCAACCGCCGGGACAGGGCATTGTTGATACGCAGTATTTT,CASSQPPGQGIVDTQYF
TRBJ1-1,TRBV4-1,16,.,.,TGCGCCAGCAGCCAAGACCCCTGGCGTATGAACACTGAAGCTTTCTTT,CASSQDPWRMNTEAFF
TRBJ2-1,TRBV10-2,16,.,few,TGCGCCAGCAGGGGGCCAGCAGGGGCGATTCACGATGAGCAGTTCTTC,CASRGPAGAIHDEQFF
TRBJ1-3,TRBV19,20,TRBD1,.,TGTGCCAGTAGCCATCGCTCGGTCTTGGGACAGAAGAGCTCTGGAAACACCATATATTTT,CASSHRSVLGQKSSGNTIYF